The 12 T cell receptor beta chains below come from one sample, sequenced in a study of T-cell reconstitution after alpha-beta-depleted transplantation in children (dated by TCRdb to the mid-2010s). Receptors were amplified or captured by PCR. This sample was sequenced with an Illumina HiSeq 2500. Molecular barcoding was employed in the preparation of TCR libraries, with unique molecular identifiers being used to normalize TCRbeta repertoire quantification. Starting from the raw public reads, TCRdb applied fastp trimming at Q25, assembled clones with MiXCR and retained in-frame beta chains. Rows matching on CDR3 protein sequence are summarized as one entry with the most common DNA and genes. The sample table holds about 400,000 distinct CDR3 sequences, of which 10% to 15% were seen once. Roughly 4.5% of the sample lies in the top ten. The starting material was PBMCs, obtained from the stem cell graft. The receptor source for this set is a human donor who donated a stem cell graft to a child with Fanconi anemia.

This clonotype was seen a few times. The V gene is TRBV12-3 or TRBV12-4, the J gene TRBJ2-1; 8 bases match TRBD1. CDR3 length: 15 residues. V lost 6 bases, J lost 10 bases, and 14 bases stayed unmatched. The CDR3 loop is CASSPTRTGRGEQFF. The DNA for the CDR3 is TGTGCCAGCAGCCCTACGCGGACAGGGCGCGGCGAGCAGTTCTTC.

The CDR3: CSVKQGPGYGYTF. CDR3 DNA: TGCAGCGTCAAACAGGGGCCCGGGTATGGCTACACCTTC. V gene TRBV29-1 combines with J gene TRBJ1-2; TRBD1 agrees at 7 bases. The germline V gene has CDR1 SQVTM and CDR2 ANQGSEA. The CDR3 runs 13 residues. Trimming removed 6 bases from V and 5 bases from J; junction bases left unmatched: 9.

Only a few counts were recorded for this clonotype. The chain has TRBV18 and TRBJ1-1; 12 positions match TRBD1. This CDR3 region has 16 residues. Germline CDR1 KGHSH, CDR2 LQKENI. V gave up 3 bases and J gave up 4 bases; unmatched junction bases: 6. For the CDR3, the DNA is TGTGCCAGCTCACCGGGGACAGGGGGCTTTGGCACTGAAGCTTTCTTT. It codes for CASSPGTGGFGTEAFF.

The V gene is TRBV4-1, the J gene TRBJ2-2; D unclear. The CDR3 is 14 amino acids. V shed 2 bases and J shed 5 bases, with 9 bases lying between them. CDR1 is MGHRA and CDR2 is YSYEKL in the germline V gene. CDR3 sequence: CASSQLTATGELFF. DNA for the CDR3: TGCGCCAGCAGCCAATTAACCGCAACCGGGGAGCTGTTTTTT.

This clonotype was detected many times. CDR3 in DNA: TGCGCCAGCAGCCTGGGACAGGGGAATAATGAGCAGTTCTTC. As protein: CASSLGQGNNEQFF. The J gene is TRBJ2-1, the V gene TRBV5-1, with 10 bases aligning to TRBD1. This CDR3 has 14 residues. V trimming: 4 bases; J trimming: 7 bases; junction bases outside the gene matches: 5. Germline V CDR1 and CDR2: SGHRS, YFSETQ.

This chain joins TRBV6-1 and TRBJ1-3; D gene ambiguous. CDR1 is MNHNS and CDR2 is SASEGT in the germline V gene. CDR3 length: 14 amino acids. The V end was cut by 6 bases, the J end by 0 bases, with 9 bases between. The CDR3 DNA reads as TGTGCCAGCAGCGTGATCAACTCTGGAAACACCATATATTTT. Residues: CASSVINSGNTIYF.

This clonotype was observed a few times. This chain connects TRBV12-3 or TRBV12-4 to TRBJ1-2; D gene ambiguous. V lost 2 bases, J lost 7 bases, and 14 bases lay in between. The CDR3 length is 14 residues. Here the CDR3 reads CASSLNPVDGGYTF. In nucleotides, the CDR3 is TGTGCCAGCAGTTTAAATCCCGTAGACGGTGGCTACACCTTC.

The genes are TRBV12-5 and TRBJ2-7; D is unclear. The germline CDR1 and CDR2 sequences are LGHNT and FRNRAP. There are 14 residues in the CDR3. Trimming took off 7 bases at V and 2 bases at J, with 15 bases between the two ends. The DNA for the CDR3 is TGTGCTAGTGCCTCAGGCACCCTTACCTACGAGCAGTACTTC. Translating gives CASASGTLTYEQYF. The full variable domain, with the rest looked up from reference TRBV12-5 and TRBJ2-7, is DARVTQTPRHKVTEMGQEVTMRCQPILGHNTVFWYRQTMMQGLELLAYFRNRAPLDDSGMPKDRFSAEMPDATLATLKIQPSEPRDSAVYFCASASGTLTYEQYFGPGTRLTVT.

This clonotype was seen ten or more times. This rearrangement joins TRBV25-1 to TRBJ1-1; no reliable D call. The CDR3 has 14 amino acids. V gave up 4 bases and J gave up 0 bases, with 9 bases separating them. Germline V gives CDR1 MGHDK, CDR2 SYGVNS. Written as DNA, the CDR3 is TGTGCCAGCAGTGGACACCAAATGAACACTGAAGCTTTCTTT. Translated: CASSGHQMNTEAFF.

The gene calls are TRBV30 and TRBJ1-5; D is undetermined. The CDR3 sequence is 17 residues long. CDR1 GTSNPN and CDR2 SVGIG come from the germline V gene (reference sequence). Deletions cut 2 bases from V and 2 bases from J, with 19 bases between. The CDR3 region is CAWSRFRVRGGNQPQHF. CDR3 nucleotide sequence: TGTGCCTGGAGTAGGTTTAGAGTTCGTGGGGGCAATCAGCCCCAGCATTTT.

This clonotype was observed a handful of times. This chain joins TRBV6-1 and TRBJ2-7, with TRBD2 as a possible D gene (6 bases). This CDR3 has 13 amino acids. Trimming stripped 4 bases from V and 4 bases from J, with 11 bases between. Looked up from germline, CDR1 is MNHNS and CDR2 is SASEGT. The CDR3 reads CASSGAGRYEQYV. Here the CDR3 DNA reads TGTGCCAGCAGTGGAGCAGGGAGGTACGAGCAGTACGTC.

This clonotype was picked up many times. The chain employs TRBV12-5 and TRBJ2-7, with a weak D call TRBD1 (6 bases). This CDR3 region has 14 residues. Germline V lookup: CDR1 LGHNT, CDR2 FRNRAP. Trimming removed 6 bases at V and 6 bases at J, with 18 bases between. This CDR3 reads CASGSTGLRGEQYV. In nucleotides, the CDR3 is TGTGCTAGTGGGTCCACAGGGTTGAGAGGCGAGCAGTACGTC.